The present T cell receptor (beta chain) was sequenced within a study of T cell responses to AZD1222 COVID-19 vaccine. The study, taken as a whole, reports: After the peak T cell response, and only then, were repertoires sampled. Epitopes outside B.1.351 and B.1.1.7 mutated regions reportedly drew nearly half of spike TCRs.

The CDR3 loop spans 14 amino acids. Trimming cost V 3 bases and J 6 bases, with 14 bases left between them. CDR1 is MNHEY and CDR2 is SMNVEV in the germline V gene (reference sequence). Produced via immunoSEQ multiplex PCR; TCRdb's table is partial and in-frame only. This table holds 120,000 or so clones, roughly 90% found once. In the case of this clone: Its matching antigen is unknown.

The rearrangement links TRBV27 to TRBJ1-1; a weak D match, TRBD1 (6 bases). Source: peripheral blood, taken on day 0 of AZD1222 vaccination. The TCR sequence derives from an adult in good health. CDR3 protein: CASSFLSGVAEAFF. The CDR3 bases are TGTGCCAGCAGTTTTTTGTCAGGGGTTGCTGAAGCTTTCTTT.